A single sample is the source of the 21 T cell receptor beta chains below, sequenced in a study of blood T cell repertoires in COVID-19. Clones were read by immunoSEQ multiplex PCR, and TCRdb kept only the in-frame ones, dropping some. The sample shows 200,000 to 250,000 clones, about 91% of them seen only once. Sequencing was done on a sample of PBMCs or T cells enriched from blood (not recorded which). These TCRs come from a woman in her fifties or sixties with acute COVID-19.

In this sample, this clone turned up a few times. The chain combines TRBV9 with TRBJ1-2; 11 positions agree with TRBD1. The CDR3 is made up of 17 amino acids. In germline, CDR1 is SGDLS, CDR2 YYNGEE. V shed 1 base, J shed 1 base, and the junction held 6 bases outside the gene matches. In DNA, the CDR3 is TGTGCCAGCAGCGTAAACCGGGACAGGGGGGTTAACTATGGCTACACCTTC. Translation gives CASSVNRDRGVNYGYTF.

A remark on this clone: The same CDR3 can be traced to other DNA sequences in this sample. The rearrangement joins TRBV6-6 to TRBJ1-2; 10 bases match TRBD1. The V gene's germline CDR1 is MNHNY and CDR2 SVGAGI (reference sequence). The V segment lost 6 bases and the J segment 11 bases; nucleotides outside the gene matches: 12. CDR3 length: 14 amino acids. CDR3 region: CASSQGQGMRGYTF. The CDR3 DNA follows: TGTGCCAGCAGCCAGGGACAGGGGATGCGTGGTTACACCTTC.

The rearrangement joins TRBV12-3 or TRBV12-4 to TRBJ2-2; D is uncertain. The CDR3 totals 13 residues. V was shortened by 6 bases and J by 4 bases, with 9 bases between the two germline ends. This CDR3 reads CASSLAVTGELFF. The CDR3 DNA follows: TGTGCCAGCAGCCTGGCGGTCACCGGGGAGCTGTTTTTT.

V usage is TRBV18 and J usage is TRBJ2-7; TRBD2 aligns across 13 bases. With 3 bases clipped from V and 6 bases from J, the junction kept 2 bases outside the gene matches. Germline CDR1 and CDR2: KGHSH and LQKENI. This CDR3 spans 14 amino acids. CDR3 sequence: CASSPWTSGSEQYF. In nucleotides, the CDR3 is TGTGCCAGCTCACCGTGGACTAGCGGGAGCGAGCAGTACTTC.

CDR3 sequence: CASSLNIPLVNTEAFF. The CDR3 DNA follows: TGTGCCAGCAGCTTGAACATCCCGTTGGTGAACACTGAAGCTTTCTTT. The rearrangement joins TRBV5-5 to TRBJ1-1; D gene unclear. Looked up from germline, CDR1 is SGHKS and CDR2 is YYEKEE (reference sequence). The CDR3 is 16 residues long. The V end lost 1 base, the J end lost 0 bases, and 13 bases lay between the germline ends.

This chain joins TRBV28 and TRBJ2-7; D gene unclear. CDR1 MDHEN and CDR2 SYDVKM come from the germline V gene. V gave up 2 bases and J gave up 4 bases, with 9 bases separating them. CDR3 length: 13 residues. The CDR3 DNA reads TGTGCCAGCAGTTTAGACTTTAGGTACGAGCAGTACTTC. It is translated as CASSLDFRYEQYF.

The gene calls are TRBV6-2 or TRBV6-3 and TRBJ1-2; 7 nucleotides align to TRBD1. The J segment lost 6 bases and the V segment lost 2 bases, leaving 0 bases of the junction unmatched. This CDR3 region has 12 residues. Germline lookup yields CDR1 MNHEY and CDR2 SVGEGT. The CDR3 sequence is CASSYGTDGYTF. The CDR3 nucleotides read TGTGCCAGCAGTTACGGGACAGATGGCTACACCTTC.

This chain connects TRBV5-1 to TRBJ2-3, with 7 bases identical to TRBD1. Per the germline V gene, CDR1 is SGHRS and CDR2 is YFSETQ. This CDR3 has 17 amino acids. The ends lost 4 bases at V and 4 bases at J; junction bases unmatched: 15. The CDR3 DNA follows: TGCGCCAGCAGCCTAGGACAGGCCGACTTTAAGGCAGATACGCAGTATTTT. This codes for CASSLGQADFKADTQYF.

In the case of this clone: This specimen includes other DNA sequences encoding the same CDR3. The gene calls are TRBV6-5 and TRBJ2-5; 7 nucleotides match TRBD2. This CDR3 comprises 13 residues. V gave up 2 bases and J gave up 4 bases; unmatched junction bases: 1. Germline CDR1 and CDR2: MNHEY and SVGAGI. CDR3 nucleotides: TGTGCCAGCAGTTACGGGGGGGGAGAGACCCAGTACTTC. Its translation: CASSYGGGETQYF.

The chain links TRBV7-6 to TRBJ2-7, with TRBD1 as a possible D gene (6 bases). Trimming shortened V by 3 bases and J by 4 bases, and 19 bases separated the two germline ends. The CDR3 is 16 amino acids. Germline V lookup: CDR1 SGHVS, CDR2 FNYEAQ. Here the CDR3 DNA reads TGTGCCAGCAGCTTTTACGCACCCAGGGGAAGATACGAGCAGTACTTC. Its protein is CASSFYAPRGRYEQYF. Full variable domain (missing parts from reference TRBV7-6 and TRBJ2-7): GAGVSQSPRYKVTKRGQDVALRCDPISGHVSLYWYRQALGQGPEFLTYFNYEAQQDKSGLPNDRFSAERPEGSISTLTIQRTEQRDSAMYRCASSFYAPRGRYEQYFGPGTRLTVT.

This clone was seen once. V is TRBV4-2 and J is TRBJ2-7; 7 bases agree with TRBD1. V lost 3 bases, J lost 2 bases, and 10 bases stayed unmatched. The CDR3 is 16 amino acids. CDR1 is LGHNA and CDR2 is YNFKEQ in the germline V gene. The CDR3 sequence is CASSQETGAAAYEQYF. The CDR3, as DNA: TGTGCCAGCAGCCAGGAAACAGGGGCCGCCGCCTACGAGCAGTACTTC.

The V and J genes are TRBV12-3 or TRBV12-4 and TRBJ1-2; the D is unclear. The V gene lost 4 bases and the J gene lost 2 bases, with 5 bases spanning the gap. The CDR3 contains 12 residues. CDR3 region: CASSSSNYGYTF. CDR3 bases: TGTGCCAGCAGTTCATCAAACTATGGCTACACCTTC.

The V and J genes are TRBV27 and TRBJ1-5; D is unresolved. The CDR3 length is 16 residues. The germline gives CDR1 MNHEY, CDR2 SMNVEV (reference sequence). Trimming stripped 6 bases from V and 7 bases from J, with 22 bases between. The CDR3 nucleotides read TGTGCCAGCAGCCCAGCGGCCCGAGGTGGGATACAGCCCCAGCATTTT. Translation gives CASSPAARGGIQPQHF.

This chain joins TRBV7-2 and TRBJ1-1; D remains ambiguous. V dropped 4 bases and J dropped 1 base, with 13 bases sitting between them. The germline gives CDR1 SGHTA, CDR2 FQGNSA. The CDR3 contains 15 residues. The CDR3 nucleotides read TGTGCCAGCAGCTCATATGGCAGAGGGAACACTGAAGCTTTCTTT. The encoded protein is CASSSYGRGNTEAFF.

This chain joins TRBV7-3 and TRBJ2-1; 14 bases align to TRBD2. The CDR3 contains 19 residues. V shed 2 bases, J shed 5 bases, and the junction held 11 bases outside the gene matches. CDR1 and CDR2 (germline): SGHTA, FQGTGA. The CDR3 DNA sequence: TGTGCCAGCAGCTTATTAAGGGGGACTAGCGGGAGTCTGCACAATGAGCAGTTCTTC. It specifies CASSLLRGTSGSLHNEQFF.

This rearrangement joins TRBV18 to TRBJ2-2; D possibly corresponds to TRBD2 (5 bases). The germline V and J ends were trimmed by 2 bases and 1 base, with 14 bases remaining between them. Germline-derived CDR1 and CDR2 are KGHSH and LQKENI. CDR3 length: 17 residues. The CDR3 nucleotides are TGTGCCAGCTCACCAAATTTGCGGGCGAAGAACACCGGGGAGCTGTTTTTT. Protein product: CASSPNLRAKNTGELFF.

The chain recombines TRBV11-1 with TRBJ1-1; 7 bases match TRBD1. Germline V gives CDR1 SGHAT, CDR2 FQDESV (reference sequence). V shed 5 bases and J 10 bases; nucleotides not matched to a gene: 13. The CDR3 covers 14 residues. Here the CDR3 reads CASSTGQTPWRAFF. CDR3 bases: TGTGCCAGCAGCACGGGACAGACACCCTGGAGAGCTTTCTTT.

The rearrangement uses TRBV27 and TRBJ1-2; 7 bases match TRBD1. The CDR3 loop spans 13 amino acids. CDR1 is MNHEY, CDR2 SMNVEV, per germline (reference sequence). Trimming took 5 bases from V and 4 from J; bases not matched to a gene: 4. CDR3 sequence (DNA): TGTGCCAGCAGTATGAGGGGGCTCTATGGCTACACCTTC. Amino acid sequence: CASSMRGLYGYTF.

This chain uses TRBV4-1 with TRBJ1-1, with D perhaps matching TRBD1 (6 bases). V was pared by 0 bases and J by 3 bases, with 11 bases between. CDR1 and CDR2 from the germline V gene are MGHRA and YSYEKL. The CDR3 has 15 residues. CDR3 bases: TGCGCCAGCAGCCAAGAAGGGGGTACAGACACTGAAGCTTTCTTT. Its translation is CASSQEGGTDTEAFF.

The genes are TRBV6-5 and TRBJ2-1; the D gene is possibly TRBD2 (5 bases). Trimming pared 6 bases from V and 5 bases from J, leaving 14 bases between. CDR1 and CDR2 (germline): MNHEY, SVGAGI. This CDR3 is 14 amino acids long. The CDR3 loop reads CASRDPQRHNEQFF. The CDR3, as DNA: TGTGCCAGCAGAGATCCCCAGCGGCACAATGAGCAGTTCTTC.

The chain carries TRBV7-2 and TRBJ2-7; 7 bases agree with TRBD1. Germline trimming cut 7 bases from V and 6 bases from J; bases unmatched to any gene: 12. The CDR3 length is 14 residues. CDR1 SGHTA and CDR2 FQGNSA come from the germline V gene. The CDR3: CASNNRDSLFEQYF. The CDR3 DNA follows: TGTGCCAGCAACAACCGGGACAGTCTTTTCGAGCAGTACTTC.